This T cell receptor (beta chain) was recorded in a study of cytomegalovirus exposure and HLA in healthy donors (TCRdb year 2017). Broadly, across the study: An earlier analysis of approximately 640 of the donors reported approximately 270 Gb of sequence data and about 100 million unique TCR beta sequences from 150 million to 200 million T cells. Among a few hundred genotyped donors of the cohort, an average of approximately 240,000 unique TCR beta nucleotide sequences were sequenced per donor, around 20% of them non-productive. A later genetic analysis used genome-wide SNP genotypes for about 65% of the 666 donors, treating that subset as a discovery cohort. About 5 DR-DQ haplotypes were handled as single units for association and clustering, since linkage in the cohort was strong. Donor age, sex, ethnicity and CMV serostatus were compiled together with the repertoire data. High-throughput TCR immunosequencing, statistical association of individual TCRs with disease status, and machine learning were combined to predict cytomegalovirus infection status. In an earlier analysis of over 550 of the donors, high-throughput TCR beta sequencing was used to judge whether each TCR beta V gene segment behaved as functional or pseudogenic. In addition to the first cohort of 666 subjects, a separate validation cohort of under 150 different subjects was used. Every discovery cohort repertoire had been produced on one sequencing platform. Roughly 300 gigabases of sequencing data and about 92 million unique TCR sequences made up an early release that covered approximately 620 HLA-typed donors. Of the 300 to 450 genotyped donors, 75% to 85% were placed in the genetic ancestry cluster associated with self-reported Caucasian donors. The study used immunosequencing to profile the T cell repertoires of around 600 subjects and linked those repertoires to cytomegalovirus serostatus. HLA typing included class I and class II loci at four-digit resolution. A later analysis re-analyzed previously published TCR beta repertoires from several hundred donors and added high-resolution HLA genotyping to study TCR occurrence patterns. The later analysis used no new phenotypic data to find candidate immune exposures, relying instead on TCR beta sequences and their occurrence across donors. The number of donors typed differed by locus, with about 629-640 for A, B, C, DRB1 and DQB1, more than 500 for DQA1, approximately 570 for DPA1, and 472 for DPB1. The study aimed to test whether cataloging public T cell receptors could reveal signatures of past pathogen exposure. Results the study describes overall, beyond this receptor: Because HLA typing was unavailable for some donors at each locus, only the typed subset was used in association tests. The earlier analysis of 450 to 700 of the donors excluded 15 to 20 rarely observed V segments, including chromosome 9 orphons, because counts were too low. A later analysis associated about 16,000 TCR beta sequences with specific HLA alleles at a false discovery rate of 0.05. Some IMGT-functional V segments, including TRBV6-2 and TRBV6-3, could not be distinguished by the 87-base-pair reads and were therefore excluded. The study gave a list of roughly 150 TCR beta chains associated with cytomegalovirus. In both the original and validation cohorts, the classifier was reported to diagnose cytomegalovirus status with high specificity and sensitivity. In a later analysis, most CMV-associated TCR beta chains were found to appear HLA-restricted, with HLA associations seemingly driven largely by CMV exposure. Immune exposure information for the cohort was limited to CMV serostatus. A later analysis reported that several top co-occurrence clusters appeared linked to parvovirus B19, influenza, CMV and Epstein-Barr virus. A later genetic analysis associated a missense DCLRE1C variant with V-gene and J-gene trimming of TCR beta chains, and an independent cohort replicated the association. The cohort was sequenced for TCR beta chains only, and without alpha or paired-chain data the features that could be detected were limited. The sequencing pipeline was judged likely to have produced a cluster of highly shared sequence variants as a technical artifact. While some public TCRs were present in many individuals, most TCR sequences turned up only very rarely across donors. In a later analysis, TCR association rates were found to vary across HLA loci, with the most associated TCRs seen for DRB1 alleles and the fewest for HLA-C alleles. A later analysis found that HLA-associated TCR beta chains were more clonally expanded and had lower generation probabilities than equally common non-associated chains. When HLA alleles, especially DR and DQ, strongly co-occurred, attributing TCR associations to individual alleles was difficult. Roughly uniform sequencing depth across donors was assumed in presence/absence analyses, although this assumption may not hold. The authors suggested that the approach could potentially be extended to other disease states and immunological phenotypes. In an earlier analysis of around 600 of the donors, most TCR beta V segments were observed in productive rearrangements about 87% or about 30% of the time, broadly matching IMGT annotations. Linkage disequilibrium might explain the correlated functional status among segregating V segments, but an unknown experimental factor could not be ruled out. A later genetic analysis reported fewer N-insertions in productive TCRs among donors in an Asian-associated ancestry cluster than the approximately 670-donor mean. In vitro tests confirmed that a few of the cytomegalovirus-associated TCR beta chains recognize cytomegalovirus antigens. A further reported finding was that TCR beta sequences accurately predicted the HLA-A and HLA-B alleles for most subjects in the first cohort.

The cohort consisted of 650 to 700 healthy bone marrow donors. Cohort members were all nominally healthy when sampled, although unrecorded immune exposures were likely present. The donor was CMV seropositive and was included in the group of almost 300 seropositive cohort members. Every donor gave a peripheral blood sample, and the peripheral blood mononuclear cells from that sample were used for TCR beta sequencing. Genomic DNA was extracted from the blood cell samples with the Qiagen DNeasy Blood Extraction Kit. Concerning this clone itself: Its antigen remains undetermined. No base quality information exists; no much larger clone differs at one position.

Taken from cysteine to phenylalanine, the CDR3 has 17 residues. The DNA shown is the 51-base CDR3, in frame from base 1. The germline V gene encodes CDR1 SGDLS and CDR2 YYNGEE. Trimming takes 4 bases from V and 7 bases from J, and the germline ends sit 26 bases apart. The library was generated by the immunoSEQ multiplex PCR assay. The multiplex PCR relied on a mix of 60 forward primers for TCR Vbeta segments and 13 reverse primers for TCR Jbeta segments. The CDR3 region of rearranged TCR beta genes was amplified from genomic DNA by a multiplex PCR assay. Amplified TCR beta libraries were sequenced as 87-base-pair reads on the Illumina HiSeq System. The authors' pipeline ran thus. A later analysis tallied roughly 76 million unique TCR beta chains across the 666 repertoires, and around 12 million of those chains were shared by two or more donors. Raw reads were error-corrected and collapsed into unique sequences with a nearest-neighbor algorithm that merged closely related sequences to remove PCR and sequencing errors. Alignment of CDR3 sequences to IMGT reference sequences was used to assign V, D and J gene segments. For a sequence to be retained, a match of at least six nucleotides was required to both a V gene segment and a J gene segment. Rearrangements were classified as productive when the CDR3 lacked stop codons and remained in frame with V and J, and all other rearrangements were classified as non-productive. CDR3 was defined according to IMGT convention as the region running from the second conserved V-encoded cysteine to the conserved J-encoded phenylalanine. Sequences without an unambiguous match to a single V gene segment were excluded from the earlier analysis of about 600 of the donors. In an earlier analysis of 450 to 750 of the donors, a V segment was called functional when productive rearrangements were above 56.7%, and segregating when the standard deviation between donors exceeded 5%. A statistical classification framework was built for diagnosing cytomegalovirus status from the catalog of TCR beta chain sequences. V and J gene assignment, in a later analysis, came from comparing TCR nucleotide sequences with IMGT/GENE-DB human TR gene sequences. The TCRdist pipeline was used in a later analysis to assign CDR3 sequences and most-parsimonious VDJ recombination scenarios. A later analysis defined each TCR beta chain by its CDR3 amino acid sequence plus V-gene family, and excluded reads lacking a unique V-gene family. As a way to deal with suspected cross-contamination and a sequencing artifact, a later analysis dropped over 550 nucleotide sequences that were highly shared and had low generation probability. For each public chain, a later analysis derived a clonal expansion index from normalized ranks of inferred template counts within each repertoire. In a later analysis, generation probabilities were computed with a VDJ recombination model fitted to out-of-frame rearrangements, and the resulting probabilities were checked against IGoR. A later analysis scored TCR-TCR, TCR-HLA and TCR-CMV co-occurrence with hypergeometric tests, applying a repertoire-size bias correction to TCR pairs. To estimate false discovery rates, a later analysis permuted the HLA or CMV assignments 20 times. In a later analysis, co-occurring TCRs were grouped using DBSCAN, and TCRdist sequence similarity was added for clustering within HLA-allele-positive subsets. For co-occurrence clustering, repertoires with fewer than 30,000 or more than 120,000 public chains were excluded, along with five repertoires with anomalous nucleotide sharing. TCRdb took this table from immuneACCESS and kept in-frame rearrangements with V and J called. Such tables lack part of the clones; where checked against another copy, unresolved V genes explain under half of the gap, and the rest is unexplained. Clonal size and the V and J genes are those of that table, whereas D and trimming came from the DNA. The sample contains fewer than 110,000 clones, 76% of them found a single time. The leading ten clones occupy about a tenth of the sample.

Sequencing was done on a sample of PBMCs. The chain is assembled from TRBV9 and TRBJ2-5; 6 matching bases give a weak D call of TRBD2. The receptor was isolated from a woman aged 18-29 years in good health and CMV-seropositive. Read as DNA, the sequence is TGTGCCAGCAGCCCCAGTAGTAGTGGGACTCGCACGGGGACCCAGTACTTC. This yields the protein CASSPSSSGTRTGTQYF.